This TCR beta chain appears in the sequencing data of a study of neurological immune-mediated disorders. TCRdb reanalysed the 5' RACE reads using MiXCR and keeps one entry per CDR3 protein. The profile covers some 87,000 distinct CDR3 sequences, with approximately 5.8% appearing a single time and over 7% taken by the ten largest. This clonotype has just a few counts. Time point denoted: longitudinal time-point 2. This receptor was obtained from a woman in her sixties or seventies with multiple sclerosis. The sample was PBMCs.

The chain's CDR3 is CASSLASGVNEQFF. Written as DNA, the CDR3 is TGCGCCAGCAGCTTGGCATCGGGGGTTAATGAGCAGTTCTTC. The gene calls are TRBV5-1 and TRBJ2-1; maybe TRBD2 (6 bases). Germline CDR1 is SGHRS and CDR2 is YFSETQ. The CDR3 runs 14 residues. Trimming shortened V by 0 bases and J by 7 bases, and 11 bases separated the two germline ends.